This T cell receptor (beta chain) emerged from a study of T cells in Graves' hyperthyroidism and ophthalmopathy. Whole-study results and caveats: Blood samples included most of the expanded thyroid clonotypes exceeding 0.001.

This clonotype was recorded at least ten times. Its antigen is undetermined. TCR beta CDR3 sequences were amplified from RNA transcripts. The HTBI primer set was used in a first-round RT-PCR of the TCR CDR3. MiXCR, applied by TCRdb to the multiplex PCR reads, yields one record per CDR3 protein. The sample comprises under 350,000 distinct CDR3 sequences, roughly 20% of which are singletons, and around 54% rests with the top ten. CDR3 size: 14 residues. Germline V gives CDR1 GTSNPN, CDR2 SVGIG (reference sequence). The V and J ends lost 3 bases and 5 bases respectively, with 16 bases between them. What was sequenced was blood. The TCR was taken from a woman between 50 and 59 years old with Graves' hyperthyroidism. This chain uses TRBV30 with TRBJ1-2; no definite D call. CDR3 sequence (DNA): TGTGCCTGGAGGGTAGCAGGAGGGTTATATGGCTACACCTTC. Translated, it gives CAWRVAGGLYGYTF.